Below, one T cell receptor beta chain is given with its context. Any history of autoimmune disease or systemic immunosuppression disqualified patients. After removal of 3 bases from V and 2 bases from J, the junction contained 6 bases not matched to a gene. The germline V gene has CDR1 LNHDA and CDR2 SQIVND (reference sequence). This CDR3 contains 15 residues. Generated by immunoSEQ multiplex PCR, the TCRdb table keeps only in-frame clones and is missing some. The sample lists tens of thousands of clones, more than 80% seen once, with 5.5% to 8% in the top ten. This record comes from a study of OX40 agonist ivuxolimab in advanced cancers.

The sequencing here drew on CD4+ or CD8+ T cells sorted from blood, taken in a trial of the OX40 agonist ivuxolimab. The origin of this receptor is an adult with an advanced solid tumor such as melanoma, head and neck, liver or kidney cancer. V and J are TRBV19 and TRBJ2-5; TRBD2 agrees at 7 bases. The CDR3 protein is CASSIRLATQETQYF. The CDR3 nucleotides read TGTGCCAGTAGTATCCGACTAGCTACTCAAGAGACCCAGTACTTC. The complete variable domain, with remaining parts taken from reference TRBV19 and TRBJ2-5, reads DGGITQSPKYLFRKEGQNVTLSCEQNLNHDAMYWYRQDPGQGLRLIYYSQIVNDFQKGDIAEGYSVSREKKESFPLTVTSAQKNPTAFYLCASSIRLATQETQYFGPGTRLLVL.